The present TCR beta chain was sequenced within a study of CD8 T cells in ankylosing spondylitis. Study-level findings and limits: Ankylosing spondylitis blood appeared to be characterized by a TCR beta motif of roughly eight highly homologous variants.

This clonotype came up a few times. Its antigen is as yet unknown. MiXCR, run by TCRdb on the 5' RACE reads, gives a single entry per CDR3 protein. The sample contains almost 400,000 distinct CDR3 sequences, about a fifth of which appear only once. V was pared by 5 bases and J by 2 bases, with 16 bases between. The germline V gene has CDR1 LNHNV and CDR2 YYDKDF (reference sequence). CDR3 length equals 15 residues. The chain uses TRBV15 and TRBJ2-7; a possible D gene is TRBD2 (6 bases). The sample taken for sequencing was blood, either unsorted or a sorted T cell fraction (not recorded which). This clonotype was sampled from a male donor with ankylosing spondylitis. DNA of the CDR3: TGTGCCACCAGCTTACGGGAGACAGTGACCTACGAGCAGTACTTC. Amino acid sequence: CATSLRETVTYEQYF.